The T cell receptor (beta chain) described here comes from a study of cytomegalovirus exposure and HLA in healthy donors. The CDR3 totals 15 residues. The trim removed 4 bases at V and 9 bases at J, leaving 10 bases unmatched. The PCR made use of 60 Vbeta and 13 Jbeta primers. Libraries were prepared by immunoSEQ multiplex PCR; TCRdb keeps only in-frame clonotypes and omits some of them. The sample shows approximately 110,000 clones, roughly 15% of them seen only once. Sample: PBMCs. The genes are TRBV23-1 and TRBJ2-1; the match to TRBD2 covers 9 bases. TRBV23-1 has ORF status, its function being uncertain. The sequence was obtained from a female donor in good health and CMV-seronegative. The CDR3 nucleotides are TGCGCCAGCAGTCCGAACCCCGGGACTAGCTTTGAGCAGTTCTTC. Amino acid sequence: CASSPNPGTSFEQFF.